This T cell receptor (beta chain) comes out of a study of shared clonotypes between healthy human individuals. Overall study context: Donor ages ranged 18 to 49 years: a couple of women, a few men.

The protocol was immunoSEQ multiplex PCR, while the TCRdb copy is restricted to in-frame clones and leaves out a portion. Altogether about 2 million clones are present, approximately 94% being singletons, with the ten largest covering 1.2%. Naive CD8 populations comprised CD45RO-negative cells positively selected for CCR7, excluding terminally differentiated effector memory CD45RA+ cells. A remark on this clone: What it binds is not known.

V lost 5 bases and J 0 bases, leaving 14 bases between the germline ends. CDR1 and CDR2 from the germline V gene are SEHNR and FQNEAQ (reference sequence). This CDR3 is built from 15 residues. The study, taken as a whole, reports: Naive subsets typically showed greater estimated richness than memory subsets. An expected dependence of interdonor clonotype sharing on sequencing depth was noted.

V is TRBV7-9 and J is TRBJ2-7; perhaps TRBD1 as D (5 bases). This TCR was recovered from a man aged 18 to 29 in good health. Specimen: naive CD8+ T cells sorted from blood. CDR3 residues: CASSIQGRGSYEQYF. DNA of the CDR3: TGTGCCAGCAGCATTCAGGGTCGCGGCTCCTACGAGCAGTACTTC.